This T cell receptor beta chain stems from a study of shared clonotypes between healthy human individuals (dated by TCRdb to 2018 to 2020). With respect to the entire study: The cohort included a few men and two women between 18 and 49 years of age. For each donor, CD4 naive and CD4 memory were each given three plates, CD8 naive was given two plates, and CD8 memory was given one plate. To estimate repertoire size and how much clonotypes are shared between individuals, the study performed deep sequencing of blood TCR repertoires from five healthy adults. Different laboratories and diverse techniques were used to prepare libraries and sequence TCR repertoires, to increase sequencing depth and limit assay-specific biases. Each donor's leukapheresis produced roughly between roughly 0.85 and 9.5 billion PBMCs.

What the research found in general, with its limitations: Compared with non-shared clonotypes, clonotypes shared by all four sorted-subset donors had higher generation probabilities. Around 5.4% of naive CD4, 3.5% of naive CD8, approximately 2% of memory CD4, and about 0.4% of memory CD8 clonotypes were shared across several donors. Rarefaction of sorted-subset datasets indicated incomplete sequencing despite the large sequencing depth. Larger estimated clonotype richness was generally found for naive subsets than for memory subsets. The genetic and exposure-history diversity represented was limited by the small number of donors. Sampling was limited to blood, and TCR repertoires in tissue likely differ from TCR repertoires in blood. Based on pairwise subsampling, the degree of clonotype sharing among donors was expected to be affected by sequencing depth.

Note on this clone: The target of this receptor is not known. No base qualities exist here, and no much larger clone lies one base off it.

TCR CDR3 regions were amplified from genomic DNA by multiplex PCR using the deep immunoSEQ assay. For each cell subset, the extracted genomic DNA was distributed evenly across all wells of several immunoSEQ 96-well plates, and each plate served as one replicate. For sorted subsets, approximately 190 ng genomic DNA, equal to 25,000 to 35,000 T cell genomes, was loaded into each replicate PCR. Purified libraries were measured with a Qubit 3.0 fluorometer, size-checked on a Bioanalyzer 2100, and measured again with the KAPA Library Quantification kit. A separate single-read 150-cycle Illumina NextSeq 550 flow cell was used to sequence each immunoSEQ 96-well plate. As for the authors' bioinformatics: The immunoSEQ output contained only junctional sequences without quality scores, so filtering could not match that applied to full-length reads. Sequences were annotated with PyIR, a Python wrapper for IgBLAST v1.9, using IMGT germline references to assign V/J genes and CDR3. Reads with weak V/J assignments (E-value above 1e-6), missing CDR3, stop codons, out-of-frame junctions, or ambiguous translated residues were removed. A V3J clonotype was defined by an identical inferred V gene, J gene, and CDR3 amino acid sequence. Percentage overlap between repertoires was calculated by dividing the number of shared unique clonotypes by the size of the smaller repertoire. Repertoire richness was assessed with RTK rarefaction, the Chao1 estimator, and Recon v2.1 estimates of unobserved clonotypes. For all TCRbeta clonotypes obtained by the gDNA method from a handful of donors, generation probabilities were computed with OLGA. Sourced from immuneACCESS, this table was stored by TCRdb with only in-frame sequences that have V and J called. A share of the clones is absent; for the studies checked, an unresolved V gene accounts for under half, and the remainder has no known explanation. The V and J calls and the clone size are those of that table, but D and trimming were determined from the DNA. The sample profile shows fewer than 850,000 clones; approximately 96% of them were found once. Less than 0.25% of the sample is in the top ten clones.

CD8 naive samples consisted of CD45RO-negative cells that were positively selected for CCR7, yielding a CD45RA+CCR7+ population without TemRA cells. Donors were healthy HIV-negative adults with no recently reported acute infections or vaccinations. Every donor was a Caucasian adult residing in Nashville, Tennessee, USA. Blood was collected by leukapheresis, and PBMCs were isolated by Ficoll-Histopaque density gradient centrifugation and then cryopreserved in liquid nitrogen vapor phase. Analytical flow cytometry was used to check the purity and quantity of each magnetically sorted T cell population. Genomic DNA was isolated from every sorted fraction and measured by UV absorbance on a Nanodrop 2000c. The TCR originated in a man aged 25-45 years in good health. Specimen: naive CD8+ T cells sorted from blood. This sample's cell subset or site label indicates: CD45RA+CCR7+.

The DNA is TGTGCCAGCAGCTCCCCCCGGACAGGGGTTGGTGGCTACACCTTC. This is translated as CASSSPRTGVGGYTF. The chain uses TRBV7-2 and TRBJ1-2, with 9 central nucleotides matching TRBD1. There are 15 amino acids in the CDR3, from cysteine to phenylalanine inclusive. Only CDR3 DNA is held: 45 bases, read in frame from base 1. V is cut back by 4 bases and J by 7 bases, with 10 bases in the junction unmatched. Taken from the germline V gene, the CDR1 and CDR2 loops are SGHTA and FQGNSA.